The 19 T cell receptor beta chains listed next were all sequenced from one sample in a study of blood T cell repertoires in COVID-19. Clones were sequenced by immunoSEQ multiplex PCR, and TCRdb holds only the in-frame ones, with some missing. Here the sample spans approximately 300,000 clones, about 86% being singletons. The specimen sequenced was peripheral blood. The receptors stem from a woman in her fifties or sixties with acute or convalescent COVID-19.

This sequence joins TRBV27 and TRBJ2-5; 8 bases map to TRBD1. The CDR3 covers 14 residues. After removal of 3 bases from V and 2 bases from J, the junction contained 2 bases not matched to a gene. CDR1 and CDR2 from the germline V gene are MNHEY and SMNVEV (reference sequence). This CDR3 is CASSFGDRQETQYF. The CDR3 DNA reads TGTGCCAGCAGTTTTGGGGACAGGCAAGAGACCCAGTACTTC.

The rearrangement joins TRBV7-6 to TRBJ2-5, with 8 bases lining up with TRBD2. With V trimmed by 1 base and J by 1 base, 5 bases remained unmatched. From germline, CDR1 is SGHVS and CDR2 FNYEAQ. There are 16 residues in the CDR3. DNA of the CDR3: TGTGCCAGCAGCTTAGGACGGGGGGGACTCCAAGAGACCCAGTACTTC. This sequence encodes CASSLGRGGLQETQYF.

As concerns this clone: Other DNA variants within this sample encode the same CDR3. The chain couples TRBV3-1 (or the pseudogene TRBV3-2) to TRBJ1-2, with 7 nucleotides matching TRBD1. The V gene's germline CDR1 is LGHDT and CDR2 YNNKEL (reference sequence). The CDR3 is 14 amino acids. Unmatched junction bases numbered 7, after V lost 1 base and J lost 8 bases. In DNA form, the CDR3 reads TGTGCCAGCAGCCAAGGACAGGGATCGGGAGGCTACACCTTC. Protein sequence: CASSQGQGSGGYTF.

CDR3 protein: CASSYGTGLNTEAFF. DNA of the CDR3: TGTGCCAGCAGTTACGGGACAGGTCTGAACACTGAAGCTTTCTTT. The chain uses TRBV6-5 and TRBJ1-1; 8 bases are shared with TRBD1. The germline V gene encodes CDR1 MNHEY and CDR2 SVGAGI. Unmatched junction bases numbered 2, after V lost 2 bases and J lost 0 bases. The CDR3 spans 15 residues.

This clone occurred a few times. The genes are TRBV18 and TRBJ2-2; 7 bases are a match to TRBD2. CDR1 KGHSH and CDR2 LQKENI come from the germline V gene. This CDR3 is built from 15 residues. The J segment lost 5 bases and the V segment lost 3 bases, leaving 6 bases of the junction unmatched. The CDR3 DNA is TGTGCCAGCTCACCTAGCGGAGCGGGGACCGGGGAGCTGTTTTTT. It codes for CASSPSGAGTGELFF.

The table lists this clone with a few counts. The CDR3 sequence: CASSSDSTYEQYF. In DNA form, the CDR3 reads TGCGCCAGCAGCTCCGACAGCACCTACGAGCAGTACTTC. The chain joins TRBV5-1 to TRBJ2-7, with D perhaps matching TRBD1 (5 bases). The CDR3 is made up of 13 amino acids. Trimming pared 3 bases from V and 2 bases from J, leaving 9 bases between. CDR1 and CDR2 (germline): SGHRS, YFSETQ.

The V call is TRBV27, the J call TRBJ2-5; D is perhaps TRBD2 (5 bases). The CDR3 is 17 residues long. Germline CDR1 MNHEY, CDR2 SMNVEV (reference sequence). Trimming took 4 bases from V and 2 from J, leaving 20 bases between them. CDR3: CASSSRAVWTFQETQYF. The CDR3 DNA reads as TGTGCCAGCAGTTCCCGCGCGGTCTGGACTTTTCAAGAGACCCAGTACTTC.

Notes on this clone: A clone one base away is much larger, so this may be a read error. Other DNA sequences of this sample code for an identical CDR3. The V call is TRBV5-4, the J call TRBJ1-1; a weak D match, TRBD1 (5 bases). CDR1 and CDR2 (germline): SGHNT, YYREEE (reference sequence). V was shortened by 4 bases and J by 1 base, with 8 bases between the two germline ends. CDR3 size: 13 residues. CDR3 sequence reads: CASSLDRNTEAFF. In nucleotides, the CDR3 is TGTGCCAGCAGCCTAGACAGGAACACTGAAGCTTTCTTT.

This rearrangement joins TRBV20-1 to TRBJ2-3; 10 bases map to TRBD1. The germline gives CDR1 DFQATT, CDR2 SNEGSKA (reference sequence). The CDR3 spans 17 residues. Unmatched junction bases numbered 13, after V lost 3 bases and J lost 4 bases. CDR3 loop: CSASYNRDRGVADTQYF. The CDR3 bases are TGCAGTGCTAGTTACAACCGGGACAGGGGAGTTGCAGATACGCAGTATTTT.

This clone appeared a single time. The rearrangement links TRBV7-2 to TRBJ2-3, with 10 nucleotides matching TRBD1. Germline CDR1 and CDR2: SGHTA and FQGNSA. Trimming took 6 bases from V and 5 from J; bases not matched to a gene: 5. There are 14 residues in the CDR3. The DNA of the CDR3 is TGTGCCAGCAGTCGACAGGGGGCTGGAGATACGCAGTATTTT. It encodes CASSRQGAGDTQYF.

V and J are TRBV6-1 and TRBJ2-5; 9 bases map to TRBD2. V lost 4 bases to trimming and J lost 5 bases; unmatched junction nucleotides: 11. The CDR3 extends over 16 amino acids. Germline values: CDR1 MNHNS, CDR2 SASEGT. CDR3 DNA sequence: TGTGCCAGCAGTGGTCTAGCGGGGACCTTCCGGGAGACCCAGTACTTC. This sequence encodes CASSGLAGTFRETQYF.

This clone was found a few times. This sequence joins TRBV20-1 and TRBJ2-7; tentative D call: TRBD1 (5 bases). The CDR3 has 11 amino acids. Germline V gene lookup returns CDR1 DFQATT and CDR2 SNEGSKA (reference sequence). V was trimmed by 0 bases and J by 10 bases, leaving 10 bases between them. The CDR3 reads CSARDGALQYF. In DNA form, the CDR3 reads TGCAGTGCTAGAGATGGGGCCCTTCAGTACTTC.

V usage is TRBV15 and J usage is TRBJ1-2; 8 nucleotides agree with TRBD1. The germline V gene has CDR1 LNHNV and CDR2 YYDKDF (reference sequence). The CDR3 covers 14 residues. V was clipped by 1 base and J by 7 bases; unmatched bases: 5. The CDR3 is CATSRGGTGPGYTF. The CDR3 DNA is TGTGCCACCAGCAGAGGAGGGACAGGCCCTGGCTACACCTTC.

This chain connects TRBV28 to TRBJ2-1; D uncertain. CDR3 size: 11 residues. CDR1 and CDR2 from the germline V gene are MDHEN and SYDVKM. V was trimmed by 3 bases and J by 10 bases, leaving 7 bases between them. CDR3 bases: TGTGCCAGCAGTTTGCGGCGGGAGCAGTTCTTC. Protein product: CASSLRREQFF.

The chain has TRBV7-2 and TRBJ1-4; D is undetermined. From germline, CDR1 is SGHTA and CDR2 FQGNSA. The CDR3 is 14 residues long. With 4 bases removed from V and 8 bases from J, the gap between germline ends came to 14 bases. The CDR3 spells CASSSSWTEEKLFF. CDR3 bases: TGTGCCAGCAGCTCGTCGTGGACTGAGGAAAAACTGTTTTTT.

This chain joins TRBV3-1 (or the pseudogene TRBV3-2) and TRBJ2-1; 9 nucleotides agree with TRBD1. CDR3 length: 15 amino acids. Germline V gene sequence: CDR1 LGHDT, CDR2 YNNKEL (reference sequence). The J segment lost 0 bases and the V segment lost 7 bases, leaving 4 bases of the junction unmatched. The CDR3 DNA reads as TGTGCCAGCAAAGGGACAGGGAGCTCCTACAATGAGCAGTTCTTC. Amino acid sequence: CASKGTGSSYNEQFF.

CDR3 amino acids: CASIFTGYTEAFF. CDR3 nucleotides: TGTGCCAGCATCTTCACGGGGTACACTGAAGCTTTCTTT. The chain carries TRBV6-5 and TRBJ1-1; unclear D gene. Deletions cut 7 bases from V and 3 bases from J, with 12 bases between. Germline V gives CDR1 MNHEY, CDR2 SVGAGI. CDR3 length: 13 residues.

This chain connects TRBV10-2 to TRBJ2-2, with D possibly TRBD1 on 6 matching bases. Trimming cost V 5 bases and J 14 bases, with 12 bases left between them. CDR1 and CDR2 from the germline V gene are WSHSY and SAAADI. The CDR3 length is 11 residues. CDR3 sequence (DNA): TGCGCCAGCAGTACGGCCGGGACACTGTTTTTT. Its protein is CASSTAGTLFF.

The rearrangement links TRBV14 to TRBJ2-1; 7 nucleotides match TRBD1. The junction had 4 bases not matched to a gene; V was cut back by 1 base and J by 1 base. CDR3 length: 16 amino acids. From germline, CDR1 is SGHDN and CDR2 FVKESK. The CDR3 region is CASSQAGTASYNEQFF. In DNA, the CDR3 is TGTGCCAGCAGCCAAGCCGGGACAGCTTCCTACAATGAGCAGTTCTTC.